These T cell receptor beta chains were read from a single sample in a study of T cell changes during pregnancy in multiple sclerosis. Clones were read by immunoSEQ multiplex PCR, and TCRdb kept only the in-frame ones, dropping some. This sample has tens of thousands of clones, with 90% found just once. The sample consisted of CD4+ T cells from peripheral blood mononuclear cells, taken in the second trimester of pregnancy. Every receptor here comes from a female donor in good health, enrolled as a control in a pregnancy study. Both conserved end residues are part of each CDR3. The D gene is left open where the match is weak. Only some rows state a clone size, as once, few, many or a class for expanded clones.

v_call	clone_size	d_call	j_call	cdr3_nt	cdr3_aa
TRBV19	.	.	TRBJ1-4	TGTGCCAGTACCACGGGACTAACTAATGAAAAACTGTTTTTT	CASTTGLTNEKLFF
TRBV7-2	.	.	TRBJ1-1	TGTGCCAGCAGCTTAGGCCCCCGGACACTAGCTTTCTTT	CASSLGPRTLAFF
TRBV18	.	TRBD1	TRBJ2-2	TGTGCCAGCACACACCAGCGAGAGGGGGCGCGGACCGGGGAGCTGTTTTTT	CASTHQREGARTGELFF
TRBV10-3	.	.	TRBJ1-4	TGTGCCACCCAGCCGGGGGGGGCAGGGGCCGGTGAAAAACTGTTTTTT	CATQPGGAGAGEKLFF
TRBV25-1	.	.	TRBJ2-1	TGTGCCAGCAGTGATGGGCTGGGTGAGCAGTTCTTC	CASSDGLGEQFF
TRBV28	.	.	TRBJ1-5	TGTGCCAGCAGGCCGACTGAGCGCAATCAGCCCCAGCATTTT	CASRPTERNQPQHF
TRBV2	.	.	TRBJ1-2	TGTGCCAGCAGTGATCAGGGCAGGTCGTCCTATGGCTACACCTTC	CASSDQGRSSYGYTF
TRBV18	.	TRBD1	TRBJ1-5	TGTGCCAGCTCATCGCAGGGGGCCCCTCAGCCCCAGCATTTT	CASSSQGAPQPQHF
TRBV5-4	.	.	TRBJ1-5	TGTGCCAGCAGCGTGACAGGTTCCAATCAGCCCCAGCATTTT	CASSVTGSNQPQHF
TRBV7-2	.	.	TRBJ2-3	TGTGCCAGCAGCTCGCCGGCTGGGGGCCCGAGCACAGATACGCAGTATTTT	CASSSPAGGPSTDTQYF
TRBV5-6	once	TRBD1	TRBJ2-7	TGTGCCAGCAGCTGGGGAATGCAGGGGGCCCTCTACGAGCAGTACTTC	CASSWGMQGALYEQYF
TRBV5-1	.	TRBD2	TRBJ2-7	TGCGCCAGCAGCTTGGGCCCCGGGACTAGCGGGAGGGCCTTCAACGAGCAGTACTTC	CASSLGPGTSGRAFNEQYF
TRBV5-4	.	.	TRBJ1-1	TGTGCCAGCACCAGGGATTCGGACGGCACTGAAGCTTTCTTT	CASTRDSDGTEAFF
TRBV10-3	.	.	TRBJ1-3	TGTGCCATCAGACCCACAGAACGCGATGGAAACACCATATATTTT	CAIRPTERDGNTIYF
TRBV12-5	.	.	TRBJ1-2	TGTGCTAGTGGTTTGGTGCGGCAGCCCCTCTACACCTTC	CASGLVRQPLYTF
TRBV7-9	.	.	TRBJ2-7	TGTGCCAGCAGCTCGACGGAGACCCCCTACGAGCAGTACTTC	CASSSTETPYEQYF
TRBV30	.	TRBD1	TRBJ1-4	TGTGCCTGGGGACAGGCTCAACTGTTTTTT	CAWGQAQLFF
TRBV7-6	.	TRBD2	TRBJ2-3	TGTGCCAGCAGCTTAGGGGCGGGAGGGCCCGCAGATACGCAGTATTTT	CASSLGAGGPADTQYF
TRBV5-6	.	.	TRBJ2-3	TGTGCCAGCAGCTCGGCGGGCCGGGGGGATACGCAGTATTTT	CASSSAGRGDTQYF
TRBV7-9	.	.	TRBJ1-1	TGTGCCAGCAGCCCGCAGGGGCGGACTGAAGCTTTCTTT	CASSPQGRTEAFF
TRBV5-4	.	.	TRBJ2-3	TGTGCCAGCAGTATGAATAAGGGCGGGGATACGCAGTATTTT	CASSMNKGGDTQYF
TRBV6-5	.	.	TRBJ1-5	TGTGCCAGCAGCACGTACGGGGGGACGAATCAGCCCCAGCATTTT	CASSTYGGTNQPQHF
TRBV19	few	TRBD1	TRBJ1-2	TGTGCCAGTAGTAGGGACAGGGCTCAACCCTATGGCTACACCTTC	CASSRDRAQPYGYTF
TRBV6-5	.	TRBD1	TRBJ1-2	TGTGCCAGCAGCCCGACAGGGAAGTCCTATGGCTACACCTTC	CASSPTGKSYGYTF
TRBV10-3	.	TRBD1	TRBJ1-5	TGTGCCATCAGTGAGGTCCCCCCGGGACAGGTCCATAGCAATCAGCCCCAGCATTTT	CAISEVPPGQVHSNQPQHF
TRBV5-1	.	.	TRBJ2-2	TGCGCCACCCGCGGGGCAGGGAACACCGGGGAGCTGTTTTTT	CATRGAGNTGELFF
TRBV6-4	.	.	TRBJ1-2	TGTGCCAGCAGTGGCTACAGGGCTGGCTACACCTTC	CASSGYRAGYTF
TRBV2	.	TRBD1	TRBJ1-6	TGTGCCAGCAGTGAAGTTGTGACAGGGAGGAATTCACCCCTCCACTTT	CASSEVVTGRNSPLHF
TRBV12-5	once	.	TRBJ2-3	TGTGCTAGTGGACTCGACACGCGCACAGATACGCAGTATTTT	CASGLDTRTDTQYF
TRBV15	few	.	TRBJ1-3	TGTGCCACCAGCGATTCAGGTTTCTCTGGAAACACCATATATTTT	CATSDSGFSGNTIYF
TRBV18	few	.	TRBJ2-5	TGTGCCAGCTCACCACCGACAGCTCAAGAGACCCAGTACTTC	CASSPPTAQETQYF
TRBV5-6	.	TRBD1	TRBJ1-4	TGTGCCAGCAGCTCCAGGGGGGCGAGGGAAAAACTGTTTTTT	CASSSRGAREKLFF
TRBV11-3	.	TRBD1	TRBJ2-2	TGTGCCAGCAGCTTATTACAGGGGGTTTCCCCCGGGGAGCTGTTTTTT	CASSLLQGVSPGELFF
TRBV30	.	TRBD1	TRBJ1-5	TGTGCCTGGAGTCCCCGGGAGGGGGCGCGGGGGGCCTATAGCAATCAGCCCCAGCATTTT	CAWSPREGARGAYSNQPQHF
TRBV18	once	.	TRBJ2-5	TGTGCCAGCTCCCCGGGGTACCAAGAGACCCAGTACTTC	CASSPGYQETQYF
TRBV10-3	.	.	TRBJ1-1	TGTGCCATCAGTGAGTCGACGGTGGGGGGAACTTTCTTT	CAISESTVGGTFF